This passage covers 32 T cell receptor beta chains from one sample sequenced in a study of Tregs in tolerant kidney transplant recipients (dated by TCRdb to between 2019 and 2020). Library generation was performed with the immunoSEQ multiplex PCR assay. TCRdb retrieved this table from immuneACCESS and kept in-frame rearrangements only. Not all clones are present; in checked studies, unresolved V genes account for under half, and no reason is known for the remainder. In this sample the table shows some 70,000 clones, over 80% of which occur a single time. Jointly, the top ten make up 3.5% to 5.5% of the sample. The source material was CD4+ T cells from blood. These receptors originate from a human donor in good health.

CDR3 residues: CASSLDPSLSSYNEQFF. Here the CDR3 DNA reads TGTGCCAGCAGTTTAGACCCATCCTTGAGCTCCTACAATGAGCAGTTCTTC. The chain couples TRBV27 to TRBJ2-1; D is ambiguous. The germline CDR1 and CDR2 sequences are MNHEY and SMNVEV (reference sequence). This CDR3 has 17 residues. V shed 2 bases and J shed 0 bases, with 14 bases lying between them.

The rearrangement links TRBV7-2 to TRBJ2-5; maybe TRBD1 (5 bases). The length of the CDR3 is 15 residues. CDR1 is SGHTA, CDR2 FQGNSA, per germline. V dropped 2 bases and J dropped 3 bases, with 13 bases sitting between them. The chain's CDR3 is CASSLIVGAKETQYF. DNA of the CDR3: TGTGCCAGCAGCTTAATCGTTGGGGCTAAAGAGACCCAGTACTTC.

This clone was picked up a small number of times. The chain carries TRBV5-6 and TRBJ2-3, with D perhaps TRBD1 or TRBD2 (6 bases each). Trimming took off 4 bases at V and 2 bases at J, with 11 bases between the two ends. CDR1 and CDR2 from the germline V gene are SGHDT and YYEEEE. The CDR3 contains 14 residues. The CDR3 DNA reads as TGTGCCAGCAGCAAGGGGGGAACCACAGATACGCAGTATTTT. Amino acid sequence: CASSKGGTTDTQYF.

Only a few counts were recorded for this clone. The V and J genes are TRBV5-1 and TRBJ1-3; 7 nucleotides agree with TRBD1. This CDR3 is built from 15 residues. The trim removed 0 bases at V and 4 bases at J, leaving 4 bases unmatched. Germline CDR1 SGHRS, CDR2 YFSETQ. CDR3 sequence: CASSLGQGQGNTIYF. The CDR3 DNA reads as TGCGCCAGCAGCTTGGGACAGGGCCAGGGAAACACCATATATTTT.

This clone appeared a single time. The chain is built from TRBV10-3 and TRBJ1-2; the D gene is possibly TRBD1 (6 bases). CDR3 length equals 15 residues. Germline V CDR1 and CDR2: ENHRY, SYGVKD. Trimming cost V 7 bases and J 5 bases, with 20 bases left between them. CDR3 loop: CAITDALMTGYGYTF. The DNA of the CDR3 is TGTGCCATCACTGACGCGCTAATGACAGGTTATGGCTACACCTTC.

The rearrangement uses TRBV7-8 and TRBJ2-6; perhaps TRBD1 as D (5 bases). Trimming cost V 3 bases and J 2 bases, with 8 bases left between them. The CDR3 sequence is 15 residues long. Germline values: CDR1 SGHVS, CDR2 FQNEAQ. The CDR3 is CASSFTGPGANVLTF. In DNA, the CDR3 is TGTGCCAGCAGCTTTACAGGTCCTGGGGCCAACGTCCTGACTTTC. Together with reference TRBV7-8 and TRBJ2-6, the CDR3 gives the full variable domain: GAGVSQSPRYKVAKRGQDVALRCDPISGHVSLFWYQQALGQGPEFLTYFQNEAQLDKSGLPSDRFFAERPEGSVSTLKIQRTQQEDSAVYLCASSFTGPGANVLTFGAGSRLTVL.

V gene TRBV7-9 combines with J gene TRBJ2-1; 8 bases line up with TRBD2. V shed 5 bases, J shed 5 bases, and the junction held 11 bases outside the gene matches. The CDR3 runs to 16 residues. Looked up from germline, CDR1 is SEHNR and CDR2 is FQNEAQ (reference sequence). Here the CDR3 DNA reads TGTGCCAGCAGCCGAGGACTAGCCGCCGGGAACAATGAGCAGTTCTTC. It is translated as CASSRGLAAGNNEQFF. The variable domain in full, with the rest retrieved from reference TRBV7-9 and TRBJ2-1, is DTGVSQNPRHKITKRGQNVTFRCDPISEHNRLYWYRQTLGQGPEFLTYFQNEAQLEKSRLLSDRFSAERPKGSFSTLEIQRTEQGDSAMYLCASSRGLAAGNNEQFFGPGTRLTVL.

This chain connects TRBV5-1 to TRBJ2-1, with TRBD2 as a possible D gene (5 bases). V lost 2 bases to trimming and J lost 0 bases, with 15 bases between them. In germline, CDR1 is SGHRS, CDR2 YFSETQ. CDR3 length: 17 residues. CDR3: CASSFSPRGSSYNEQFF. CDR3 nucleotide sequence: TGCGCCAGCAGCTTTTCCCCCCGTGGGAGCTCCTACAATGAGCAGTTCTTC.

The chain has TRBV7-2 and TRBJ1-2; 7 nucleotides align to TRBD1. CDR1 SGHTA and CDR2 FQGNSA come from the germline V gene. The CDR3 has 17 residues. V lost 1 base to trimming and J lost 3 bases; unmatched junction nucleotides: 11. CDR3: CASSLGLNRGLDYGYTF. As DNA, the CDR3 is TGTGCCAGCAGCTTAGGTCTGAACAGGGGATTAGACTATGGCTACACCTTC. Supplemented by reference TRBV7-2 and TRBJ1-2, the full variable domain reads GAGVSQSPSNKVTEKGKDVELRCDPISGHTALYWYRQSLGQGLEFLIYFQGNSAPDKSGLPSDRFSAERTGGSVSTLTIQRTQQEDSAVYLCASSLGLNRGLDYGYTFGSGTRLTVV.

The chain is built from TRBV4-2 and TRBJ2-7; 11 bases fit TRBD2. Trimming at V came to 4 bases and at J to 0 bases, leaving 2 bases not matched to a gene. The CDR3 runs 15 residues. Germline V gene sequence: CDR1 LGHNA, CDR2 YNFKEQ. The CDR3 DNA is TGTGCCAGCAGCCCTACTAGCGGGAGCTCCTACGAGCAGTACTTC. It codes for CASSPTSGSSYEQYF.

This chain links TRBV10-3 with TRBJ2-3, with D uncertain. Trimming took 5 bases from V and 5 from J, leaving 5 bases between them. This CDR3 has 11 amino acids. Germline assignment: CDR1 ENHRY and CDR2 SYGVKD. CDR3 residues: CAISTRDTQYF. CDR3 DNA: TGTGCCATCAGTACGAGAGATACGCAGTATTTT.

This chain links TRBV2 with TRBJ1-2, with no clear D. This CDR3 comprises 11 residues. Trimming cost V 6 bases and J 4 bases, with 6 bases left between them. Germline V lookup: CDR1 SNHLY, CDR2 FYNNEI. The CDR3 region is CASRSVYGYTF. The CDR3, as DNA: TGTGCCAGCAGGTCAGTCTATGGCTACACCTTC. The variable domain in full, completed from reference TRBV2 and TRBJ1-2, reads EPEVTQTPSHQVTQMGQEVILRCVPISNHLYFYWYRQILGQKVEFLVSFYNNEISEKSEIFDDQFSVERPDGSNFTLKIRSTKLEDSAMYFCASRSVYGYTFGSGTRLTVV.

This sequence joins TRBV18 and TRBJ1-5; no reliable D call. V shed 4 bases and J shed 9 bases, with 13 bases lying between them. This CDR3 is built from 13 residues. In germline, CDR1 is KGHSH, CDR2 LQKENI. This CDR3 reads CASSRKDGLPQHF. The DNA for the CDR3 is TGTGCCAGCTCACGAAAGGACGGGCTGCCCCAGCATTTT.

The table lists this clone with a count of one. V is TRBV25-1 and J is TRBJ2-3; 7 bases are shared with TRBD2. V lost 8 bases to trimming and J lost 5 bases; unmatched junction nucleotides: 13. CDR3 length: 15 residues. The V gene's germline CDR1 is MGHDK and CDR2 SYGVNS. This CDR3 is CASQLGGRGEDTQYF. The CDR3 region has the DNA TGTGCCAGCCAGCTCGGCGGGAGAGGGGAAGATACGCAGTATTTT.

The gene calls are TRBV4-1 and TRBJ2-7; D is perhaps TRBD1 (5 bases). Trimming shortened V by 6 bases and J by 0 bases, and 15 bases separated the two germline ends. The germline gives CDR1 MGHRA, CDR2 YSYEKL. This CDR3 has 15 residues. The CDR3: CASSLRQPPSYEQYF. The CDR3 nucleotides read TGCGCCAGCAGTTTAAGACAGCCACCCTCCTACGAGCAGTACTTC.

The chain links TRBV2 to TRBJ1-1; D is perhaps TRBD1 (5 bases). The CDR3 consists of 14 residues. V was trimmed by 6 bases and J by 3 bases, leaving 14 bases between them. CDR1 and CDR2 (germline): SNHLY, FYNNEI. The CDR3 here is CASRRREGDTEAFF. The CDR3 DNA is TGTGCCAGCAGGAGGCGGGAAGGGGACACTGAAGCTTTCTTT.

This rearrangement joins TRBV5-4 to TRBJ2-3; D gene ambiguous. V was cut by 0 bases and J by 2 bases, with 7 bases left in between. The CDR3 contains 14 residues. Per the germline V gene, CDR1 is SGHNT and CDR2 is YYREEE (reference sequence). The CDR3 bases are TGTGCCAGCAGCTTGGACGGAATCACAGATACGCAGTATTTT. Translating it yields CASSLDGITDTQYF.

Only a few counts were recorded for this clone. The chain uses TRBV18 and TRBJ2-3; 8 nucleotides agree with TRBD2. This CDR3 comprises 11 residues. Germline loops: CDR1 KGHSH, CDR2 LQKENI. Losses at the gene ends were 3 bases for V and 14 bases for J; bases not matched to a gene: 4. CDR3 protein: CASSPIAGRYF. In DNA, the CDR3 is TGTGCCAGCTCACCCATAGCGGGAAGGTATTTT. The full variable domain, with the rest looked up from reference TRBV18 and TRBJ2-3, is NAGVMQNPRHLVRRRGQEARLRCSPMKGHSHVYWYRQLPEEGLKFMVYLQKENIIDESGMPKERFSAEFPKEGPSILRIQQVVRGDSAAYFCASSPIAGRYFGPGTRLTVL.

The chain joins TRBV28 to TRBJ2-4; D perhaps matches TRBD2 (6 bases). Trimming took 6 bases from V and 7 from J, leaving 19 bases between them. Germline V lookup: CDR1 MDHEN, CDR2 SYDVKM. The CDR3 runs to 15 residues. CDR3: CASSPIGRGGNIQYF. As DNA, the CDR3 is TGTGCCAGCAGCCCCATAGGGCGGGGCGGGAACATTCAGTACTTC.

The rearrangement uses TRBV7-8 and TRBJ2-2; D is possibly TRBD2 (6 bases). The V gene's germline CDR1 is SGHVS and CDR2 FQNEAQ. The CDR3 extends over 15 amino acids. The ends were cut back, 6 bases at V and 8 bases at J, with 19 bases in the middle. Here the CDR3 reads CASSTSGGVGGELFF. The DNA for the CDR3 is TGTGCCAGCAGTACTAGTGGCGGGGTAGGAGGGGAGCTGTTTTTT.

The CDR3 reads CASSRMKVAGSYNEQFF. In DNA, the CDR3 is TGTGCCAGTAGTAGGATGAAGGTGGCGGGGTCCTACAATGAGCAGTTCTTC. This chain uses TRBV19 with TRBJ2-1; a possible D gene is TRBD2 (6 bases). The ends were cut back, 4 bases at V and 1 base at J, with 17 bases in the middle. Germline-derived CDR1 and CDR2 are LNHDA and SQIVND (reference sequence). This CDR3 spans 17 amino acids.

The CDR3 spells CASRLAAGNRYEQYF. DNA for the CDR3: TGTGCAAGTCGCTTAGCGGCAGGGAATCGCTACGAGCAGTACTTC. The chain carries TRBV12-2 and TRBJ2-7; the table calls TRBD1, which could not be checked here. TRBV12-2 constitutes a pseudogene. This CDR3 comprises 15 residues.

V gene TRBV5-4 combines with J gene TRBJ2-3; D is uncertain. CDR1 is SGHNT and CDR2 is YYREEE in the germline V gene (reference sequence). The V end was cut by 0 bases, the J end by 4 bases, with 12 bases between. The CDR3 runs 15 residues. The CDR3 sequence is CASSLGSSGADTQYF. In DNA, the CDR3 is TGTGCCAGCAGCTTGGGCAGCTCAGGCGCAGATACGCAGTATTTT.

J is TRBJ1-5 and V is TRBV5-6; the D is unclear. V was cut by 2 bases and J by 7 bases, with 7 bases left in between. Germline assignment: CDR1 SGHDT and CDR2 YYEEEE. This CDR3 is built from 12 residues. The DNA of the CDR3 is TGTGCCAGCAGCTTTCGGAACCAGCCCCAGCATTTT. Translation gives CASSFRNQPQHF.

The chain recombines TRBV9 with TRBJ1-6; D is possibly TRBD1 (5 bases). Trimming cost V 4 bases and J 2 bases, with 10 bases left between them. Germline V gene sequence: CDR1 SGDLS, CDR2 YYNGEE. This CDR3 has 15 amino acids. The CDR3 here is CASSTETAYNSPLHF. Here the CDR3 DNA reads TGTGCCAGCAGCACAGAGACAGCCTATAATTCACCCCTCCACTTT.

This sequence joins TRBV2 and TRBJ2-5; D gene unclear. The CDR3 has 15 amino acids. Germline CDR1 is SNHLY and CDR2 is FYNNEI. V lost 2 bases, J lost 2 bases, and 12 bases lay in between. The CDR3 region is CASSELTHMQETQYF. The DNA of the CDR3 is TGTGCCAGCAGTGAATTAACCCACATGCAAGAGACCCAGTACTTC.

The CDR3 DNA follows: TGTGCCAGCAGCTTAAGGCAGGGTTCGGGGTACGAGCAGTACTTC. Amino acids: CASSLRQGSGYEQYF. The genes are TRBV13 and TRBJ2-7, with D perhaps TRBD1 or TRBD2 (5 bases each). CDR3 length: 15 amino acids. V was pared by 2 bases and J by 4 bases, with 15 bases between. CDR1 is PRHDT and CDR2 is FYEKMQ in the germline V gene (reference sequence).

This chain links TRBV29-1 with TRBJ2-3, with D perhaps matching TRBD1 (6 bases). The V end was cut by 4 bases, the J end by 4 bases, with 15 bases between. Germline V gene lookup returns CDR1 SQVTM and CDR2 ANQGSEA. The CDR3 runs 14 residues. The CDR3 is CSVGGVRGSDTQYF. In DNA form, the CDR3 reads TGCAGCGTTGGAGGGGTAAGGGGGTCAGATACGCAGTATTTT.

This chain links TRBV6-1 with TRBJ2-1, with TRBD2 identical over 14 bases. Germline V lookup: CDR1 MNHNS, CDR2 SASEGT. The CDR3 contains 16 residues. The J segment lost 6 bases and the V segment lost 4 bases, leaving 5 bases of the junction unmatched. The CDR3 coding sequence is TGTGCCAGCAGTGGCTGGGGACTAGCGGGGGTCAATGAGCAGTTCTTC. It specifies CASSGWGLAGVNEQFF.

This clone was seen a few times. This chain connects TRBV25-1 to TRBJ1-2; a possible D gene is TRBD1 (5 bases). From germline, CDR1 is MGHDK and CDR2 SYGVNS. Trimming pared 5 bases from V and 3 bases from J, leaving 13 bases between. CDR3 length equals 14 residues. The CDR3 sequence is CASSSTTGHYGYTF. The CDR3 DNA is TGTGCCAGCAGTTCGACTACAGGACACTATGGCTACACCTTC.

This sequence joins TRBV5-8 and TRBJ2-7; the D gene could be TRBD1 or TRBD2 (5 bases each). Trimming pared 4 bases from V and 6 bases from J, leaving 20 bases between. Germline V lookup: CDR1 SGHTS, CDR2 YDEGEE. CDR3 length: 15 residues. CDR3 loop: CASSEKPGRWGEQYF. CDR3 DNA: TGTGCCAGCAGCGAAAAACCAGGGAGATGGGGCGAGCAGTACTTC.

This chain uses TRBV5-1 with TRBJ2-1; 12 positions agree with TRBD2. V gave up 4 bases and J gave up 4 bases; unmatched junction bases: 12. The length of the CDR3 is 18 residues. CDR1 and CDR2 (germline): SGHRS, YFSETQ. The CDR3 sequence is CASSKGLAGGRGYNEQFF. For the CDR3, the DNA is TGCGCCAGCAGCAAGGGTCTAGCGGGAGGGAGAGGGTACAATGAGCAGTTCTTC.